This T cell receptor (beta chain) was found in a study of blood T cell repertoires in COVID-19 (dated by TCRdb to 2020 to 2022). As for the study more broadly: Samples from collaborators originated in the United States, Italy and Spain and spanned both the acute and convalescent phases of COVID-19. The prospective study material was composed of cDNA or gDNA derived from T cells, B-cell-depleted T cells, or PBMCs. Subjects who had been exposed to COVID-19, were actively infected with it, or had recovered from it provided the deeply sampled blood TCRbeta repertoires that made up the dataset. The repertoires were released in a freely available public database meant as a resource for research on the immune response to SARS-CoV-2. The samples were drawn from the first 160 participants of the ongoing ImmuneRACE study and from 1,200 or so subjects provided by 6 global collaborators. The sample metadata nearly always contained a de-identified subject ID, COVID-19 status, age in years and sex. Where HLA class I and class II types were available, the types were taken from metadata supplied by the sample provider, not from assay-based typing. Study-wide findings and limitations: The amount of clinical and demographic metadata varied by source and participant and was provided uncurated.

TCRbeta CDR3 regions were amplified from genomic DNA by means of the immunoSEQ Assay, a bias-controlled multiplex PCR. Per the original workflow: Nucleated cell counts per sample were estimated from amplification of reference gene primers within the assay. To quantify the absolute abundance of each unique TCRbeta CDR3 rearrangement, sequence reads were collapsed and filtered. For each sample, productive Simpson clonality was calculated as the square root of Simpson's diversity index over productive rearrangements. Drawn from immuneACCESS, this table holds only the in-frame rearrangements with V and J called that TCRdb kept. Clones are partly lost; checked studies trace under half to an unresolved V gene and leave the rest unexplained. The DNA was the basis for D and trimming; V, J and clone size are from that table. The sample records around 300,000 clones, 80% to 90% of which are singletons. The ten largest clones represent approximately 3.1% of the sample.

The collaborating institutions used their own protocols to collect whole blood in K2EDTA tubes. Collaborator samples were shipped for TCRbeta analysis as frozen whole blood, isolated PBMCs, or DNA extracted from either sample type. At the junction V is shortened by 5 bases and J by 7 bases, with 12 bases in between. Sequences SEHNR (CDR1) and FQNEAQ (CDR2) are obtained from the germline V gene (reference sequence). The CDR3 spans 13 residues, from the cysteine through the phenylalanine. Only the CDR3 part of the read is kept: 39 bases, read in frame from the first base. Regarding this clone: Its antigen is still unknown. Within one base of it there is no much larger clone, and no base qualities were kept.

The TCR sequence derives from a man younger than 40 with active or convalescent COVID-19. Material: peripheral blood. This chain joins TRBV7-9 to TRBJ1-3; the D gene remains uncertain. The CDR3 sequence is CASSPDLPNTIYF. The nucleotide sequence reads TGTGCCAGCAGCCCGGACTTACCCAACACCATATATTTT.